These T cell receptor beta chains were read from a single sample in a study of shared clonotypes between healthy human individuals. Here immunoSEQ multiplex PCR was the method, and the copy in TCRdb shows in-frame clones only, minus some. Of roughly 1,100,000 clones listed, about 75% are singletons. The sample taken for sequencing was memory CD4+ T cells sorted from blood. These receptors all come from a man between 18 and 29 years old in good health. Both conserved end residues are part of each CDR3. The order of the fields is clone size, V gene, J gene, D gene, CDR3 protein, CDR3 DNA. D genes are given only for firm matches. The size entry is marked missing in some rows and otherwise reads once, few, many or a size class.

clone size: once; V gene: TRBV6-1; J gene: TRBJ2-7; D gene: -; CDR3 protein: CASRYQGTGSYEQYF; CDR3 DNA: TGTGCCAGCAGATACCAGGGTACTGGGTCCTACGAGCAGTACTTC
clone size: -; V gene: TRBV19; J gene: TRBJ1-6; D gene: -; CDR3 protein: CASSNFGVSSYNSPLHF; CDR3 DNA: TGTGCCAGTAGTAATTTCGGGGTGAGCTCCTATAATTCACCCCTCCACTTT
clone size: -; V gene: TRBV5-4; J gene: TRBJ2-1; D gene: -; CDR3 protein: CASSLEDSTDHNEQFF; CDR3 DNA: TGTGCCAGCAGCTTGGAAGATTCGACGGACCACAATGAGCAGTTCTTC
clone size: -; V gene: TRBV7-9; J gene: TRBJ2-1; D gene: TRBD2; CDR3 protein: CASSPLAGVVDEQFF; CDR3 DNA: TGTGCCAGCAGCCCACTAGCGGGAGTTGTGGATGAGCAGTTCTTC
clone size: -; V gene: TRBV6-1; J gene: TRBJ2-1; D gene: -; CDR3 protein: CASSEAILGSYNEQFF; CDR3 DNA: TGTGCCAGCAGTGAAGCGATACTCGGCTCCTACAATGAGCAGTTCTTC
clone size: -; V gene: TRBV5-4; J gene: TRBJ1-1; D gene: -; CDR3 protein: CASSLAQKTGGNTEAFF; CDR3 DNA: TGTGCCAGCAGCTTGGCCCAGAAGACAGGTGGGAACACTGAAGCTTTCTTT
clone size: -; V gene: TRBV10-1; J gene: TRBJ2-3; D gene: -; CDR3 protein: CASSEARARTDTQYF; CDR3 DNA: TGCGCCAGCAGTGAGGCCAGGGCAAGGACAGATACGCAGTATTTT
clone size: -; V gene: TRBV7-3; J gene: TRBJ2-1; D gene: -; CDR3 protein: CASSLQGGSYNEQFF; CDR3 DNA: TGTGCCAGCAGCTTACAGGGCGGATCCTACAATGAGCAGTTCTTC
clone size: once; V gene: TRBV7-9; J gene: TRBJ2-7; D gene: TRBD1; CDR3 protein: CASSPGQGKLSEQYF; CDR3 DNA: TGTGCCAGCAGCCCGGGACAGGGGAAGCTCTCCGAGCAGTACTTC
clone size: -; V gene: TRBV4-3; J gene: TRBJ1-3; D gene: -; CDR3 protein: CASSQGISGNTIYF; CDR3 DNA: TGCGCCAGCAGCCAAGGGATCTCTGGAAACACCATATATTTT
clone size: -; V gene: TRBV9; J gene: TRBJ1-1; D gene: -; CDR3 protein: CASSVRGSGLTEAFF; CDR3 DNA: TGTGCCAGCAGCGTCCGGGGCTCGGGTCTTACTGAAGCTTTCTTT
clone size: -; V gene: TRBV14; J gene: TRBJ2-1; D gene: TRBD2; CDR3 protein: CASSILAGGYNEQFF; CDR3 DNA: TGTGCCAGCAGTATACTAGCGGGAGGGTACAATGAGCAGTTCTTC
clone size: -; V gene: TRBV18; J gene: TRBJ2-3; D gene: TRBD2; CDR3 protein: CASSPLSLAGASTDTQYF; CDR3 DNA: TGTGCCAGCTCACCACTAAGCCTAGCGGGGGCTAGCACAGATACGCAGTATTTT
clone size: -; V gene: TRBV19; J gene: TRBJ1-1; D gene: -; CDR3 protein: CASSYVGEAFF; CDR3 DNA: TGTGCCAGTAGTTACGTCGGGGAAGCTTTCTTT
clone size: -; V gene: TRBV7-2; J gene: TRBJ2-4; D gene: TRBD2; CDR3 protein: CARGREGHGAKNIQYF; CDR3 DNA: TGTGCCCGGGGGCGGGAGGGCCATGGGGCCAAAAACATTCAGTACTTC
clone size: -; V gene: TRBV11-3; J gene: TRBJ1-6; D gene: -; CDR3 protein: CASSLGGDSPLHF; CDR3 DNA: TGTGCCAGCAGCTTAGGAGGGGATTCACCCCTCCACTTT
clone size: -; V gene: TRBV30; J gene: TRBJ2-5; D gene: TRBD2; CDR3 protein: CAWSVSFSPGGGETQYF; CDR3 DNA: TGTGCCTGGAGTGTATCTTTTAGCCCGGGAGGTGGAGAGACCCAGTACTTC
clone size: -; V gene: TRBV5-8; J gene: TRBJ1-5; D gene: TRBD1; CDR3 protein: CASSHGTGKGQPQHF; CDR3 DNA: TGTGCCAGCAGCCACGGGACAGGGAAGGGTCAGCCCCAGCATTTT
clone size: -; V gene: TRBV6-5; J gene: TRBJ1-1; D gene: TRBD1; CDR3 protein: CASSSPYHNRGMTFF; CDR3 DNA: TGTGCCAGCAGTTCCCCTTACCATAACAGGGGAATGACTTTCTTT
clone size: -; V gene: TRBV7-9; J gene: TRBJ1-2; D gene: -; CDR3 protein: CASSTRGAENGYTF; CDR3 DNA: TGTGCCAGCAGCACCCGGGGAGCGGAAAATGGCTACACCTTC
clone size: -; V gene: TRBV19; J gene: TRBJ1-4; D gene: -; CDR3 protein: CASRGPATNEKLFF; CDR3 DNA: TGTGCCAGTAGGGGGCCCGCAACTAATGAAAAACTGTTTTTT
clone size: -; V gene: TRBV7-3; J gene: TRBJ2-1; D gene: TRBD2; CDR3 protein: CASSPFAGGSNEQFF; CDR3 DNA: TGTGCCAGCAGCCCCTTTGCGGGGGGGAGTAATGAGCAGTTCTTC
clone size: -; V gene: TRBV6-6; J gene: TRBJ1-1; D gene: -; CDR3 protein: CASSYPGGGDTEAFF; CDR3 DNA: TGTGCCAGCAGTTACCCCGGAGGGGGGGACACTGAAGCTTTCTTT
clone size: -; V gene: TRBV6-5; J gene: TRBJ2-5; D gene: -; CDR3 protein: CASSSSTGGNYEQYF; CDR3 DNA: -
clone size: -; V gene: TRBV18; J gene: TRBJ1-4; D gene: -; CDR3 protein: CASSTWAFATNEKLFF; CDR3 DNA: TGTGCCAGCTCGACCTGGGCCTTTGCAACTAATGAAAAACTGTTTTTT
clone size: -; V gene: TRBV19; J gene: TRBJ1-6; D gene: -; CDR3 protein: CASTRDVWGNSPLHF; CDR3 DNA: TGTGCCAGTACCCGGGACGTTTGGGGTAATTCACCCCTCCACTTT
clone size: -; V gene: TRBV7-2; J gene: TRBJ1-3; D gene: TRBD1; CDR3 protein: CASSLRDRGNTIYF; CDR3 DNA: TGTGCCAGCAGCCTTCGGGACAGGGGAAACACCATATATTTT
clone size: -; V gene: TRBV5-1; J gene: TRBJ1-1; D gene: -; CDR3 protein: CASSEGGQSNTEAFF; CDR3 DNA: TGCGCCAGCAGCGAGGGCGGACAGTCAAACACTGAAGCTTTCTTT
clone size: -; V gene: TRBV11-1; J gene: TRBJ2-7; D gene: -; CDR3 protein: CASSLAGSYEQYF; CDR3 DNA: TGTGCCAGCAGCTTAGCCGGCTCCTACGAGCAGTACTTC
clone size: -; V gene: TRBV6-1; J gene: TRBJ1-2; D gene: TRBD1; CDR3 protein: CASSRDRSQYYGYTF; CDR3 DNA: TGTGCCAGCAGCCGGGACAGATCTCAATACTATGGCTACACCTTC
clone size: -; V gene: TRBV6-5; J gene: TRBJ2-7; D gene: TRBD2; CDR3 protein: CASSPGLAAYEQYF; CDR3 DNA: TGTGCCAGCAGCCCCGGACTAGCGGCTTACGAGCAGTACTTC
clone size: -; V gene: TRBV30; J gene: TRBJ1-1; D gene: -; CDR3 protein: CAWRLQSVTEAFF; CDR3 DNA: TGTGCCTGGAGGTTACAGAGCGTCACTGAAGCTTTCTTT
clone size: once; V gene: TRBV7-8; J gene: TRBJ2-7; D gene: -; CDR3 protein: CASRSPSERTGEQYF; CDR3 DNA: TGTGCCAGCAGATCCCCGTCAGAGCGGACGGGGGAGCAGTACTTC
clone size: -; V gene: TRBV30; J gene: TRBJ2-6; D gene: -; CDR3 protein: CAWSPRRQAGANVLTF; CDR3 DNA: TGTGCCTGGAGTCCTAGACGGCAGGCTGGGGCCAACGTCCTGACTTTC
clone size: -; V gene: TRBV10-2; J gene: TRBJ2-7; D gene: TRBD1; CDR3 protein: CASSRDSSYEQYF; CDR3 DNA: TGCGCCAGCAGCAGGGACAGCTCCTACGAGCAGTACTTC
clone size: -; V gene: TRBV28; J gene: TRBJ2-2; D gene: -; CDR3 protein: CASTLGGRTGELFF; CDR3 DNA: TGTGCCAGCACTCTCGGGGGGCGGACCGGGGAGCTGTTTTTT
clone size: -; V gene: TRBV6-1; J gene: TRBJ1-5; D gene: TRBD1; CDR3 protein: CASKPQGVVYQPQHF; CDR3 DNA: TGTGCCAGCAAACCCCAGGGGGTTGTGTATCAGCCCCAGCATTTT
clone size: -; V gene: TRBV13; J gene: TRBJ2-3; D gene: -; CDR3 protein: CASSHPGTDTQYF; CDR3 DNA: TGTGCCAGCAGCCATCCGGGAACAGATACGCAGTATTTT
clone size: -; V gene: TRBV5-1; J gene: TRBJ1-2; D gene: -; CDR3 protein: CASSLQESYGYTF; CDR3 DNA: TGCGCCAGCAGCTTACAGGAGAGCTATGGCTACACCTTC
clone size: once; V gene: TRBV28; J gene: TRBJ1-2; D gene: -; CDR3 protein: CASRYLSGLYGYTF; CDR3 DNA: TGTGCCAGCAGATATTTATCTGGGCTCTATGGCTACACCTTC
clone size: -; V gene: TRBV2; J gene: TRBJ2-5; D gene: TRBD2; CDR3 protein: CASSEGSGGAETQYF; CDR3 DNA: TGTGCCAGCAGTGAGGGCAGCGGGGGGGCGGAGACCCAGTACTTC
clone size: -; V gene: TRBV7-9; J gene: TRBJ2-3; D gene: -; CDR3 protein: CASSLVRQFTDTQYF; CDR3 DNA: TGTGCCAGCAGCTTAGTACGGCAGTTCACAGATACGCAGTATTTT
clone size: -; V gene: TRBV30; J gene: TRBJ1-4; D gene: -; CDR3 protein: CAWSVRTANEKLFF; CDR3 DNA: TGTGCCTGGAGTGTAAGGACAGCTAATGAAAAACTGTTTTTT
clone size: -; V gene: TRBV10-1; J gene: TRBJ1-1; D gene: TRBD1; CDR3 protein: CASSESVRGPGEAFF; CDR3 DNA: TGCGCCAGCAGTGAATCGGTCAGGGGGCCGGGTGAAGCTTTCTTT
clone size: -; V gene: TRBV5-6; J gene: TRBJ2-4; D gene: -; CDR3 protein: CASSLRKNIQYF; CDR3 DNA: TGTGCCAGCAGCTTGAGAAAAAACATTCAGTACTTC
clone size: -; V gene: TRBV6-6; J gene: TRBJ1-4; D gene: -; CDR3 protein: CASNFDSEKLFF; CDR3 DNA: TGTGCCAGCAACTTCGACAGTGAAAAACTGTTTTTT
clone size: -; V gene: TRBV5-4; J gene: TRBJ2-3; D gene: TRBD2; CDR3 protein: CASSTSGGSTDTQYF; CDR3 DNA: TGTGCCAGCAGCACTTCGGGCGGGAGTACAGATACGCAGTATTTT
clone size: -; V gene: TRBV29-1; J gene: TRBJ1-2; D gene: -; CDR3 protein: CSVVVGTGTYGYTF; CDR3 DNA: TGCAGCGTTGTGGTCGGCACAGGGACCTATGGCTACACCTTC
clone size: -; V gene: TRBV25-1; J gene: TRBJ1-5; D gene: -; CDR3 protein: CASSEGVSYQPQHF; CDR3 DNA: TGTGCCAGCAGTGAAGGGGTCAGCTATCAGCCCCAGCATTTT
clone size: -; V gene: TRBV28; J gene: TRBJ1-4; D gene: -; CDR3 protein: CASSGLPVGKLFF; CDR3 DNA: TGTGCCAGCAGCGGGCTGCCGGTCGGAAAACTGTTTTTT
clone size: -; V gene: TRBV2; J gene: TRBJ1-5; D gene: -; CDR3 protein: CASRAGTEDGNQPQHF; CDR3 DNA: TGTGCCAGCAGGGCCGGGACTGAGGATGGAAATCAGCCCCAGCATTTT
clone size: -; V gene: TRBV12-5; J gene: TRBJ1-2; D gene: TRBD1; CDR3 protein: CASAYSPGQGEYGYTF; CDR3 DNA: TGTGCTAGTGCCTATTCTCCGGGACAGGGGGAGTATGGCTACACCTTC
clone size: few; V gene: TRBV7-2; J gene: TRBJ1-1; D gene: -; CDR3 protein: CASSLERETEAFF; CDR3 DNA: TGTGCCAGCAGCTTAGAAAGAGAGACTGAAGCTTTCTTT
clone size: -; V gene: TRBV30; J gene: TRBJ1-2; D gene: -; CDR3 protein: CAWSVLNGTPTF; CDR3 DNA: TGTGCCTGGAGTGTCTTAAACGGGACTCCCACCTTC
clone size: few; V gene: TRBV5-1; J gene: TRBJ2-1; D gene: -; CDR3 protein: CASSLLGTLYNEQFF; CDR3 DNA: TGCGCCAGCAGCTTGCTCGGGACACTTTACAATGAGCAGTTCTTC